This T cell receptor beta chain was sequenced in a study of blood T cells in healthy people across ages. Study background: The capture of about one barcoded beta molecule per two T cells was achieved by template switching. Findings and limits, study-wide: Diversity was higher, and naive CD4+ cells more numerous, in long-lived donors than in aged donors. Significant beta diversity loss was already apparent by age around 40, declining roughly linearly.

Donors ranged from about 6 to 90 years old and were healthy Caucasians in Russia. On this clonotype itself: Its antigen is as yet unknown.

Deletions cut 6 bases from V and 5 bases from J, with 11 bases between. The CDR3 is made up of 13 amino acids. Per the germline V gene, CDR1 is KGHSH and CDR2 is LQKENI. Sample-barcoded 5' priming and a J-beta primer mix drove a second PCR of about 7 to 11 cycles. TCRdb re-derived calls from the 5' RACE reads in MiXCR, one entry per CDR3 protein. The profile shows just under 900,000 distinct CDR3 sequences, about 30% of them singletons. Sequenced input: blood. This chain joins TRBV18 and TRBJ1-5, with D unresolved. The TCR originated in a woman older than 75 in good health. The CDR3 is CASSPDGDQPQHF. The CDR3 DNA reads TGTGCCAGCTCTCCCGACGGTGATCAGCCCCAGCATTTT.